This entry lists 23 T cell receptor beta chains sequenced from one sample in a study of cytomegalovirus exposure and HLA in healthy donors. The PCR employed 60 Vbeta primers together with 13 Jbeta primers. TCRdb's copy holds only in-frame clones and misses some; the assay was immunoSEQ multiplex PCR. The sample has 160,000 or so clones, almost 80% seen once. Specimen: PBMCs. The receptors here all came from a man aged 18 to 30 in good health and CMV-seropositive.

J is TRBJ1-3 and V is TRBV19; D perhaps matches TRBD1 (5 bases). The CDR3 totals 15 residues. V dropped 5 bases and J dropped 3 bases, with 14 bases sitting between them. Germline values: CDR1 LNHDA, CDR2 SQIVND (reference sequence). The CDR3 loop is CASSVTAPGGNTIYF. CDR3 nucleotides: TGTGCCAGTAGTGTGACAGCTCCGGGTGGAAACACCATATATTTT.

The V call is TRBV4-2, the J call TRBJ2-5, with TRBD1 matching over 7 bases. Germline V lookup: CDR1 LGHNA, CDR2 YNFKEQ. This CDR3 has 16 residues. V dropped 6 bases and J dropped 1; count of bases not matched to a gene: 11. The CDR3 DNA is TGTGCCAGCAGACAAAATACAGGGGCCGCCCAAGAGACCCAGTACTTC. Encoded protein: CASRQNTGAAQETQYF.

V gene TRBV19 combines with J gene TRBJ1-3, with D possibly being TRBD1 (5 bases). Germline-derived CDR1 and CDR2 are LNHDA and SQIVND (reference sequence). This CDR3 has 17 amino acids. V shed 5 bases and J shed 0 bases, with 17 bases lying between them. The CDR3 DNA sequence: TGTGCCAGTAGTCCACGGGGGGTTAGAACCTCTGGAAACACCATATATTTT. It translates to CASSPRGVRTSGNTIYF.

The gene calls are TRBV15 and TRBJ2-7, with 10 bases lining up with TRBD2. With 5 bases clipped from V and 3 bases from J, the junction kept 7 bases outside the gene matches. Germline V gene sequence: CDR1 LNHNV, CDR2 YYDKDF (reference sequence). The CDR3 extends over 15 amino acids. In DNA, the CDR3 is TGTGCCACCAGCGAAGGGGCTAGCGGGAGCTACGAGCAGTACTTC. It is translated as CATSEGASGSYEQYF.

V usage is TRBV6-6 and J usage is TRBJ1-2; 7 nucleotides match TRBD1. Germline-derived CDR1 and CDR2 are MNHNY and SVGAGI (reference sequence). Germline trimming cut 2 bases from V and 3 bases from J; bases unmatched to any gene: 6. There are 15 residues in the CDR3. In DNA, the CDR3 is TGTGCCAGCAGTTACGGTAGGGGGCGCGACTATGGCTACACCTTC. As protein: CASSYGRGRDYGYTF.

The chain has TRBV28 and TRBJ1-1; D unclear. Germline V gives CDR1 MDHEN, CDR2 SYDVKM. There are 13 residues in the CDR3. Trimming shortened V by 3 bases and J by 1 base, and 6 bases separated the two germline ends. This CDR3 reads CASSLSPNTEAFF. The CDR3 DNA reads TGTGCCAGCAGTTTGAGCCCGAACACTGAAGCTTTCTTT.

This clone has only a few counts. This sequence joins TRBV7-2 and TRBJ2-5, with 8 bases aligning to TRBD1. This CDR3 comprises 16 residues. The ends lost 4 bases at V and 1 base at J; junction bases unmatched: 8. The germline CDR1 and CDR2 sequences are SGHTA and FQGNSA. DNA for the CDR3: TGTGCCAGCAGCTCAAAAAGGACAGGGACCCAAGAGACCCAGTACTTC. It translates to CASSSKRTGTQETQYF.

The rearrangement links TRBV2 to TRBJ2-4; 7 nucleotides line up with TRBD1. Trimming at V came to 8 bases and at J to 0 bases, leaving 7 bases not matched to a gene. Germline loops: CDR1 SNHLY, CDR2 FYNNEI. This CDR3 has 15 residues. This CDR3 reads CASGDSAVAKNIQYF. CDR3 DNA sequence: TGTGCCAGCGGGGACAGCGCCGTAGCCAAAAACATTCAGTACTTC.

The chain couples TRBV7-9 to TRBJ2-7; TRBD1 might be the D (5 bases). Germline-derived CDR1 and CDR2 are SEHNR and FQNEAQ (reference sequence). CDR3 length: 13 residues. Between the trimmed V and J ends, which lost 4 bases and 3 bases, there was a span of 10 bases. Here the CDR3 DNA reads TGTGCCAGCAGCTCTGACAGCCTCTACGAGCAGTACTTC. It encodes CASSSDSLYEQYF.

The V and J genes are TRBV6-1 and TRBJ2-5, with a weak D call TRBD1 (7 bases). The CDR3 length is 14 residues. Looked up from germline, CDR1 is MNHNS and CDR2 is SASEGT. Trimming pared 2 bases from V and 5 bases from J, leaving 12 bases between. The CDR3 DNA reads as TGTGCCAGCAGTGAACAGGGGGGCAGGGAGACCCAGTACTTC. This encodes CASSEQGGRETQYF.

The chain combines TRBV5-1 with TRBJ2-7; 9 nucleotides agree with TRBD1. In germline, CDR1 is SGHRS, CDR2 YFSETQ. The CDR3 has 14 amino acids. Losses at the gene ends were 0 bases for V and 7 bases for J; bases not matched to a gene: 5. This CDR3 is CASSLATGGPEQYF. The CDR3 DNA sequence: TGCGCCAGCAGCTTGGCTACAGGGGGCCCGGAGCAGTACTTC.

The genes are TRBV27 and TRBJ2-1; possibly TRBD1 for D (5 bases). The CDR3 is 13 residues long. The V end was cut by 5 bases, the J end by 10 bases, with 15 bases between. Germline loops: CDR1 MNHEY, CDR2 SMNVEV (reference sequence). CDR3 bases: TGTGCCAGCAGTCCTACGGGCCCAGGGGAGCAGTTCTTC. Translating it yields CASSPTGPGEQFF.

As concerns this clone: The sample has other DNA sequences that encode this CDR3 too. The chain couples TRBV5-1 to TRBJ1-1; TRBD1 might be the D (5 bases). Germline CDR1 and CDR2: SGHRS and YFSETQ. The CDR3 length is 13 residues. Trimming took 0 bases from V and 3 from J, leaving 6 bases between them. The CDR3 region has the DNA TGCGCCAGCAGCTTGGGGGGGGACACTGAAGCTTTCTTT. Translation gives CASSLGGDTEAFF.

The chain couples TRBV27 to TRBJ1-6; a weak D match, TRBD1 (5 bases). The CDR3 has 18 amino acids. The V end lost 5 bases, the J end lost 0 bases, and 17 bases lay between the germline ends. Germline V gene data show CDR1 as MNHEY and CDR2 as SMNVEV (reference sequence). The CDR3 nucleotides read TGTGCCAGCAGTGCCCCAAGGGGCCATACCTCCTATAATTCACCCCTCCACTTT. Encoded protein: CASSAPRGHTSYNSPLHF.

The chain couples TRBV6-1 to TRBJ2-7; possible D gene TRBD2, 5 bases. CDR1 is MNHNS, CDR2 SASEGT, per germline. The CDR3 is 13 residues long. Deletions cut 7 bases from V and 3 bases from J, with 13 bases between. CDR3 DNA sequence: TGTGCCAGCAAGCCCGGAGGCAGCTACGAGCAGTACTTC. This sequence encodes CASKPGGSYEQYF.

The J gene is TRBJ2-3, the V gene TRBV6-5; 10 nucleotides align to TRBD1. Germline values: CDR1 MNHEY, CDR2 SVGAGI. V lost 10 bases and J lost 1; bases outside the gene matches: 8. The CDR3 has 15 residues. The CDR3 sequence: CATASGTGGTDTQYF. The DNA for the CDR3 is TGTGCCACCGCCTCCGGGACAGGGGGCACAGATACGCAGTATTTT.

Worth noting for this clone: A read error may account for a junction end that differs from germline. The gene calls are TRBV7-3 and TRBJ2-3, with TRBD2 identical over 7 bases. CDR3 length equals 15 residues. Germline V gene lookup returns CDR1 SGHTA and CDR2 FQGTGA. The CDR3 loop is CASSPGGSGGDAQYF. The CDR3 nucleotides read TGTGCCAGCAGCCCCGGGGGGAGTGGGGGAGATGCGCAGTATTTT.

This chain connects TRBV7-8 to TRBJ2-7; no reliable D call. V lost 1 base to trimming and J lost 2 bases, with 15 bases between them. The CDR3 is made up of 16 amino acids. Germline loops: CDR1 SGHVS, CDR2 FQNEAQ. The CDR3 bases are TGTGCCAGCAGCTTAGAGTCTCCCCCCACGGCCTACGAGCAGTACTTC. Residues: CASSLESPPTAYEQYF. The complete variable domain, with remaining parts taken from reference TRBV7-8 and TRBJ2-7, reads GAGVSQSPRYKVAKRGQDVALRCDPISGHVSLFWYQQALGQGPEFLTYFQNEAQLDKSGLPSDRFFAERPEGSVSTLKIQRTQQEDSAVYLCASSLESPPTAYEQYFGPGTRLTVT.

This sequence joins TRBV7-8 and TRBJ1-2; perhaps TRBD1 as D (6 bases). Germline V gene data show CDR1 as SGHVS and CDR2 as FQNEAQ. The V end was cut by 2 bases, the J end by 7 bases, with 14 bases between. The CDR3 covers 14 residues. In DNA form, the CDR3 reads TGTGCCAGCAGCTTACACCGGGGGGCTTTTGGCTACACCTTC. Its protein product is CASSLHRGAFGYTF.

The chain has TRBV7-2 and TRBJ2-2; 7 nucleotides line up with TRBD1. The CDR3 has 15 amino acids. Trimming at V came to 4 bases and at J to 0 bases, leaving 2 bases not matched to a gene. In germline, CDR1 is SGHTA, CDR2 FQGNSA. Here the CDR3 reads CASSSGTANTGELFF. The CDR3 DNA follows: TGTGCCAGCAGCTCCGGGACAGCGAACACCGGGGAGCTGTTTTTT.

The chain links TRBV5-6 to TRBJ1-1; a possible D gene is TRBD1 (5 bases). Trimming removed 0 bases from V and 0 bases from J, with 9 bases in between. The CDR3 is made up of 15 amino acids. The germline CDR1 and CDR2 sequences are SGHDT and YYEEEE. CDR3 loop: CASSLAQGMNTEAFF. Written as DNA, the CDR3 is TGTGCCAGCAGCTTGGCGCAGGGAATGAACACTGAAGCTTTCTTT.

This chain uses TRBV7-9 with TRBJ1-2; 8 bases map to TRBD1. Germline values: CDR1 SEHNR, CDR2 FQNEAQ (reference sequence). The junction had 9 bases not matched to a gene; V was cut back by 1 base and J by 2 bases. This CDR3 comprises 17 residues. This chain's CDR3 is CASSLVPSGQENYGYTF. CDR3 DNA: TGTGCCAGCAGCTTAGTCCCATCGGGACAGGAAAACTATGGCTACACCTTC.

This clone appeared a single time. The chain employs TRBV18 and TRBJ1-1, with 10 bases fitting TRBD1. Germline loops: CDR1 KGHSH, CDR2 LQKENI. Trimming cost V 6 bases and J 1 base; bases outside gene matches: 11. CDR3 length equals 17 residues. CDR3 amino acids: CASSPIGQGGENTEAFF. The CDR3 DNA sequence: TGTGCCAGCTCGCCCATCGGACAGGGGGGGGAGAACACTGAAGCTTTCTTT.